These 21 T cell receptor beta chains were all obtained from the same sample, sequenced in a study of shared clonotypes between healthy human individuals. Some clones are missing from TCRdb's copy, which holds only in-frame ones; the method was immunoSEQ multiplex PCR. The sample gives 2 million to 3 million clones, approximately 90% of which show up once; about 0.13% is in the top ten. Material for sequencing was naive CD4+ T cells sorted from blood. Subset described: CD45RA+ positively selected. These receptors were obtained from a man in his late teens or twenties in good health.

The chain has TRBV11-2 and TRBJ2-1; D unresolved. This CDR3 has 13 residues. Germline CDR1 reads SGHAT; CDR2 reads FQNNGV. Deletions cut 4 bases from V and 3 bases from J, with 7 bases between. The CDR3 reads CASSSQYYNEQFF. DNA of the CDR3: TGTGCCAGCAGCTCCCAATACTACAATGAGCAGTTCTTC. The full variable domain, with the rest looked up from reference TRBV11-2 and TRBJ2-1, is EAGVAQSPRYKIIEKRQSVAFWCNPISGHATLYWYQQILGQGPKLLIQFQNNGVVDDSQLPKDRFSAERLKGVDSTLKIQPAKLEDSAVYLCASSSQYYNEQFFGPGTRLTVL.

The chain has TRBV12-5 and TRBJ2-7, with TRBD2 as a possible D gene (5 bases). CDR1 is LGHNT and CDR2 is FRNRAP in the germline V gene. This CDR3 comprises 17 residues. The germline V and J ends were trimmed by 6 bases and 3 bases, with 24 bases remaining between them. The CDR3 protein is CASGPREISNPNYEQYF. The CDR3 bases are TGTGCTAGTGGACCCCGGGAAATCAGTAACCCGAACTACGAGCAGTACTTC.

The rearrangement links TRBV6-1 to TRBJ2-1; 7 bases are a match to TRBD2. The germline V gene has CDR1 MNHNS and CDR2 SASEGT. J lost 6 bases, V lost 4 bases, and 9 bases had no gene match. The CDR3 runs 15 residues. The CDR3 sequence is CASSAARGGRNEQFF. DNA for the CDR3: TGTGCCAGCAGTGCCGCCCGCGGGGGTCGCAATGAGCAGTTCTTC.

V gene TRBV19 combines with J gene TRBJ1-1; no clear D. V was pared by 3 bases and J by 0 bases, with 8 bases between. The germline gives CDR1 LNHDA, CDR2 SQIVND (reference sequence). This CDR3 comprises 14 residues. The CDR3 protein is CASSMPHLNTEAFF. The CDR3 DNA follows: TGTGCCAGTAGTATGCCACACCTGAACACTGAAGCTTTCTTT.

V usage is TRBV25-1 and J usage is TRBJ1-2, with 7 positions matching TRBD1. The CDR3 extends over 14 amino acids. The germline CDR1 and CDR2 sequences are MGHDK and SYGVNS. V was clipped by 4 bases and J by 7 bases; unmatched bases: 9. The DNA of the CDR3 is TGTGCCAGCAGTGGGGTGACAGGGTTTGGTGGCTACACCTTC. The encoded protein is CASSGVTGFGGYTF.

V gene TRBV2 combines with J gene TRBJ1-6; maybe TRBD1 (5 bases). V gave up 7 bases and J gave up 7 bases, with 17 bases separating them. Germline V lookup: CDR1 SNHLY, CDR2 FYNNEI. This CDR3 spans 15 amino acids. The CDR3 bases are TGTGCCAGCACCGTCGGTCAGGGTGGGAATTCACCCCTCCACTTT. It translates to CASTVGQGGNSPLHF.

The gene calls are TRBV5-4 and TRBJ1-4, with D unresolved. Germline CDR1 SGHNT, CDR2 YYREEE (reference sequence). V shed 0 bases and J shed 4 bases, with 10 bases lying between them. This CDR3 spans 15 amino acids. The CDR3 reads CASSLGGQVNEKLFF. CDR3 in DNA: TGTGCCAGCAGCTTGGGAGGTCAGGTTAATGAAAAACTGTTTTTT.

In DNA form, the CDR3 reads TGTGCCAGCAGCTTGGTCGGCGGGAACAATGAGCAGTTCTTC. Translation gives CASSLVGGNNEQFF. V usage is TRBV5-4 and J usage is TRBJ2-1; D perhaps matches TRBD2 (6 bases). The V end was cut by 0 bases, the J end by 5 bases, with 9 bases between. Germline CDR1 and CDR2: SGHNT and YYREEE (reference sequence). The CDR3 totals 14 residues. The whole variable domain, remainder taken from reference TRBV5-4 and TRBJ2-1, is ETGVTQSPTHLIKTRGQQVTLRCSSQSGHNTVSWYQQALGQGPQFIFQYYREEENGRGNFPPRFSGLQFPNYSSELNVNALELDDSALYLCASSLVGGNNEQFFGPGTRLTVL.

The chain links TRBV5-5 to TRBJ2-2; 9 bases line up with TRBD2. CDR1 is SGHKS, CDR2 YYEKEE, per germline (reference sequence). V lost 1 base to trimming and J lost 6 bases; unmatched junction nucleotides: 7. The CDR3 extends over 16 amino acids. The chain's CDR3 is CASSLFPGGGAGELFF. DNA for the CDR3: TGTGCCAGCAGCTTGTTTCCCGGCGGGGGGGCCGGGGAGCTGTTTTTT.

The CDR3 is CASSLGIQGRTYEQYF. For the CDR3, the DNA is TGTGCCAGCAGCTTAGGTATACAGGGGAGGACCTACGAGCAGTACTTC. This rearrangement joins TRBV11-2 to TRBJ2-7; a possible D gene is TRBD1 (7 bases). Trimming left V 1 base short and J 2 bases short, with 15 bases between. CDR1 is SGHAT and CDR2 is FQNNGV in the germline V gene. This CDR3 contains 16 residues. The full variable domain, in which reference TRBV11-2 and TRBJ2-7 provide the parts outside the CDR3, is EAGVAQSPRYKIIEKRQSVAFWCNPISGHATLYWYQQILGQGPKLLIQFQNNGVVDDSQLPKDRFSAERLKGVDSTLKIQPAKLEDSAVYLCASSLGIQGRTYEQYFGPGTRLTVT.

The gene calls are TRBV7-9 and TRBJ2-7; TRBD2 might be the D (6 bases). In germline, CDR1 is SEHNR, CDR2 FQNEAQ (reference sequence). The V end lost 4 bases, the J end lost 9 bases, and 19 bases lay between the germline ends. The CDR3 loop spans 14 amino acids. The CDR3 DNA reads TGTGCCAGCAGCTCCCAGGGCCCGGAGGGTGTGCAGTACTTC. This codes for CASSSQGPEGVQYF.

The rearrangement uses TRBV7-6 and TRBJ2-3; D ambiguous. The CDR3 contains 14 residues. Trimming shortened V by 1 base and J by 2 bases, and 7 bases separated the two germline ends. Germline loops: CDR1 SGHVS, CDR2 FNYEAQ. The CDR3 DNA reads TGTGCCAGCAGCTTAGACACATACACAGATACGCAGTATTTT. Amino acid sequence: CASSLDTYTDTQYF.

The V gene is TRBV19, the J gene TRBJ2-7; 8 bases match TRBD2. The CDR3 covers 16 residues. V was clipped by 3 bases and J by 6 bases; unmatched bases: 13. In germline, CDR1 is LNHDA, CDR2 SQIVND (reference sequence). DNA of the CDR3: TGTGCCAGTAGTATCGGGTGGACTAGCACGATCTCCGAGCAGTACTTC. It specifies CASSIGWTSTISEQYF. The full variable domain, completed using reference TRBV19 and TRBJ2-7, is DGGITQSPKYLFRKEGQNVTLSCEQNLNHDAMYWYRQDPGQGLRLIYYSQIVNDFQKGDIAEGYSVSREKKESFPLTVTSAQKNPTAFYLCASSIGWTSTISEQYFGPGTRLTVT.

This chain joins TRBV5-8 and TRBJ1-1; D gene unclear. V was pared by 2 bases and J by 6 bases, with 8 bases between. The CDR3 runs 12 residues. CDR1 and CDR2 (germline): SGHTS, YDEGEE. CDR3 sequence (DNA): TGTGCCAGCAGCTTTCCCAGTCCTGAAGCTTTCTTT. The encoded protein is CASSFPSPEAFF.

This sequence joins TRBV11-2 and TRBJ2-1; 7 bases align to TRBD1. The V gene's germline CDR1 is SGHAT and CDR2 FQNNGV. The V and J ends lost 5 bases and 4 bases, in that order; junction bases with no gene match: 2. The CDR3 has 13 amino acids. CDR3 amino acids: CASSLGQYNEQFF. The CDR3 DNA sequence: TGTGCCAGCAGCCTGGGACAGTACAATGAGCAGTTCTTC.

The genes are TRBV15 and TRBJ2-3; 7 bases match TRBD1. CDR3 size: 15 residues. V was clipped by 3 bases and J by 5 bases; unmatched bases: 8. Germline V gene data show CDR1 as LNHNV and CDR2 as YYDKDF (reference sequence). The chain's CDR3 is CATSRAGGREDTQYF. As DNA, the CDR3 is TGTGCCACCAGCAGGGCAGGGGGACGGGAAGATACGCAGTATTTT.

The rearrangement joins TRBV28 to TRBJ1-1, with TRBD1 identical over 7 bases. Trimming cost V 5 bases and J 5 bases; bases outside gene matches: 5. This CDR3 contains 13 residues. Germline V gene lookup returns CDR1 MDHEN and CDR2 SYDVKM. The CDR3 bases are TGTGCCAGCAGTCCTAGGGGGCTGACTGAAGCTTTCTTT. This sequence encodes CASSPRGLTEAFF.

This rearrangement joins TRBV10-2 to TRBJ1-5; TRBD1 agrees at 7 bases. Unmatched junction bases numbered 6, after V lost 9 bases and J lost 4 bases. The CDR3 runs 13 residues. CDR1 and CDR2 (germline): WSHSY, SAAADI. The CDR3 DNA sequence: TGCGCCAGTTCAGGGGACAGAAATCAGCCCCAGCATTTT. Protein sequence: CASSGDRNQPQHF.

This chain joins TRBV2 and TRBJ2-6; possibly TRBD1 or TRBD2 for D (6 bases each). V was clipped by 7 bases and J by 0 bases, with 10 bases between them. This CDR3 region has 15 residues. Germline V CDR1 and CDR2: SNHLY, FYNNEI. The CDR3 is CASNREVSGANVLTF. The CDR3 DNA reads TGTGCCAGCAACAGGGAGGTCTCTGGGGCCAACGTCCTGACTTTC.

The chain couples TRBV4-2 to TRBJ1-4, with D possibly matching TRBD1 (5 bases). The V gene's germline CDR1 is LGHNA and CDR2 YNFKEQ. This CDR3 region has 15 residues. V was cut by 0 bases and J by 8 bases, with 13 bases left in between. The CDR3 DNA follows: TGTGCCAGCAGCCAAGATCCCCGGCAGGGAGAAAAACTGTTTTTT. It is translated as CASSQDPRQGEKLFF.

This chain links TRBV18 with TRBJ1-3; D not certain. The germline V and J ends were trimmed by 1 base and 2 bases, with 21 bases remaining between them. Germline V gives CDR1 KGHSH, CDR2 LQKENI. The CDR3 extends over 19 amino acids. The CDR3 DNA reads TGTGCCAGCTCACCACTGAAGCCCCCAGGTGTATCAGCTGGAAACACCATATATTTT. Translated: CASSPLKPPGVSAGNTIYF.